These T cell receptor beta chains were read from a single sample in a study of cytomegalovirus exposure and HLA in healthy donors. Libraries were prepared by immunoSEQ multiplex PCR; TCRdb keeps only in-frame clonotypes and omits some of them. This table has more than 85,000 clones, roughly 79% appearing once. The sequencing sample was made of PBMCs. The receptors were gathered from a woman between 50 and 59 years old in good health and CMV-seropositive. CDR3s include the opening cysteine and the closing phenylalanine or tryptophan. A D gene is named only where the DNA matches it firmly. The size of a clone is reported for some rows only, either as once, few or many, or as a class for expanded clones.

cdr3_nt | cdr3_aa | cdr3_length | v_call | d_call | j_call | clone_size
TGTGCCAGTTTTCCCCTCGCCGGGACAATTAACACCGGGGAGCTGTTTTTT | CASFPLAGTINTGELFF | 17 | TRBV19 | NA | TRBJ2-2 | NA
TGCAGCGTAGCGGGAGCTTACACAGATACGCAGTATTTT | CSVAGAYTDTQYF | 13 | TRBV29-1 | TRBD2 | TRBJ2-3 | NA
TGCGCCAGCAGCTTGGGGTCTAGCGGGGGTTGGGAGACCCAGTACTTC | CASSLGSSGGWETQYF | 16 | TRBV5-1 | TRBD2 | TRBJ2-5 | NA
TGTGCCAGCAGCCCAGGACTAGCGGGGCCCGTGCGGGAGCAGTTCTTC | CASSPGLAGPVREQFF | 16 | TRBV13 | TRBD2 | TRBJ2-1 | NA
TGTGCTAGTGGTTTGACCCCAACTAGGACTACGAACACCGGGGAGCTATTTTTT | CASGLTPTRTTNTGELFF | 18 | TRBV12-5 | NA | TRBJ2-2 | NA
TGTGCCAGCAGCTTCCCGCCGGGACTAGCCTACGAGCAGTACTTC | CASSFPPGLAYEQYF | 15 | TRBV11-2 | TRBD2 | TRBJ2-7 | NA
TGCAGCGCCTTTACAGGGAGCACTGAAGCTTTCTTT | CSAFTGSTEAFF | 12 | TRBV29-1 | NA | TRBJ1-1 | NA
TGCGCCAGCACCCTGGAGGTAGCGGGAGAGGGCGAGCAGTACTTC | CASTLEVAGEGEQYF | 15 | TRBV10-1 | TRBD2 | TRBJ2-7 | few
TGCAGCGTCGTGAGAAGTACCGGGACTAGCGGCACAGATACGCAGTATTTT | CSVVRSTGTSGTDTQYF | 17 | TRBV29-1 | TRBD2 | TRBJ2-3 | NA
TGTGCCAGCAGTGACCTAGCGGGTGGTGAGACCCAGTACTTC | CASSDLAGGETQYF | 14 | TRBV2 | TRBD2 | TRBJ2-5 | NA
TGTGCCAGCAGCTTAAGGGCGGGATCCTTTGAAGCTTTCTTT | CASSLRAGSFEAFF | 14 | TRBV7-3 | NA | TRBJ1-1 | once
TGTGCCAGCAGCCCATCCGGGGGTCGCACCGGGGAGCTGTTTTTT | CASSPSGGRTGELFF | 15 | TRBV9 | NA | TRBJ2-2 | NA
TGCGCCAGCAGCTTGGGGGCGTCCTACGAGCAGTACTTC | CASSLGASYEQYF | 13 | TRBV5-1 | NA | TRBJ2-7 | NA
TGTGCCAGCACTCGACAGGGGGCGAGTGAAAAACTGTTTTTT | CASTRQGASEKLFF | 14 | TRBV2 | TRBD1 | TRBJ1-4 | NA
TGTGCCAGCAGTTACCGGCAGGGGTCCGTAGGCTACACCTTC | CASSYRQGSVGYTF | 14 | TRBV6-5 | NA | TRBJ1-2 | NA
TGCGCCAGCAGCCAATTTGGGTTCGGACAGAGCTCCTACGAGCAGTACTTC | CASSQFGFGQSSYEQYF | 17 | TRBV4-1 | NA | TRBJ2-7 | NA
TGCGCCAGCAGTGACTGCAGGGGCTCCTACAATGAGCAGTTCTTC | CASSDCRGSYNEQFF | 15 | TRBV10-1 | NA | TRBJ2-1 | NA
TGTGCCACCCACGCGGGGGTATCGCCATACAATGAGCAGTTCTTC | CATHAGVSPYNEQFF | 15 | TRBV10-3 | TRBD2 | TRBJ2-1 | NA
TGTGCCAGCAGTGTTAGGACATACTACAATGAGCAGTTCTTC | CASSVRTYYNEQFF | 14 | TRBV6-1 | NA | TRBJ2-1 | once
TGTGCCAGCCCCGGGAAGCGCGCTTTCTTT | CASPGKRAFF | 10 | TRBV27 | NA | TRBJ1-1 | NA
TGTGCCAGCAGCGTAGCTTTGAACACCGGGGAGCTGTTTTTT | CASSVALNTGELFF | 14 | TRBV9 | NA | TRBJ2-2 | NA
TGTGCCAGCAGCTTAGTGGGCAGTCAGCCCCAGCATTTT | CASSLVGSQPQHF | 13 | TRBV7-8 | NA | TRBJ1-5 | NA
TGTGCCAGCAGTCTACTAGCGGGGGGTTACAATGAGCAGTTCTTC | CASSLLAGGYNEQFF | 15 | TRBV6-5 | TRBD2 | TRBJ2-1 | NA
TGTGCCAGCAGTTACTCAGGGGGGGGTGCTTATGGCTACACCTTC | CASSYSGGGAYGYTF | 15 | TRBV6-5 | NA | TRBJ1-2 | NA
TGTGCCATCAGTGAGGTCGTTTACTACGAGCAGTACTTC | CAISEVVYYEQYF | 13 | TRBV10-3 | NA | TRBJ2-7 | NA